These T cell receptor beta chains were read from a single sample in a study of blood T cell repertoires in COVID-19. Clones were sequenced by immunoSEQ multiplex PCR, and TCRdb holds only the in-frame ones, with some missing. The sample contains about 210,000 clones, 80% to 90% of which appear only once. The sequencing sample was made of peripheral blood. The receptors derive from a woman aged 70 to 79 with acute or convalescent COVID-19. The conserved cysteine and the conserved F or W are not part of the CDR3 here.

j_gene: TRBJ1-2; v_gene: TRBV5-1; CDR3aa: ASRISTGGSGYT
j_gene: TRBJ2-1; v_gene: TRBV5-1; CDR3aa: ASSLGQYNEQF
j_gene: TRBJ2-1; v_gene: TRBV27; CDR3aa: ASAGLAGVGEQF
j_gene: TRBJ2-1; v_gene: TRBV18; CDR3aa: ASSLKGNYNEQF
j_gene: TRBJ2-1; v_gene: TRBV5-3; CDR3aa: AKYRGVGNEQF
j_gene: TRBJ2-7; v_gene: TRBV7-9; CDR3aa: ASSPTGHPYEQY
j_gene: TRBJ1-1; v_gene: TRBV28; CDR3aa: ASSISQVSGAF
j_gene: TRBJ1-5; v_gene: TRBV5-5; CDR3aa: ASSWGTGIGQPQH
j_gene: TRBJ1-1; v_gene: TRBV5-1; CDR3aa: ASSLVPGTTEAF
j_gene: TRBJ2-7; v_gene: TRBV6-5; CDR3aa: ASRHGTSGVYEQY
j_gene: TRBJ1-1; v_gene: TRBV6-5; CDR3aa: ASSRGVLEAF
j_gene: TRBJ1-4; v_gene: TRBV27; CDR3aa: ASSPGQGYGEKLF
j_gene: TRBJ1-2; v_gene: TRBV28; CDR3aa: ASRRAGGYGYT
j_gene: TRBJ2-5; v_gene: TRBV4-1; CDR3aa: ASSHSGTSGGETQY
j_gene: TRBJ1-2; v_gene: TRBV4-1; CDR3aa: ASSQLPGDGYT
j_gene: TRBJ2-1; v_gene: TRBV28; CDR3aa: ASSPYRENEQF
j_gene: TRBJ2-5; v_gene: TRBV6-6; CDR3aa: ASSLSRLAGVGETQY